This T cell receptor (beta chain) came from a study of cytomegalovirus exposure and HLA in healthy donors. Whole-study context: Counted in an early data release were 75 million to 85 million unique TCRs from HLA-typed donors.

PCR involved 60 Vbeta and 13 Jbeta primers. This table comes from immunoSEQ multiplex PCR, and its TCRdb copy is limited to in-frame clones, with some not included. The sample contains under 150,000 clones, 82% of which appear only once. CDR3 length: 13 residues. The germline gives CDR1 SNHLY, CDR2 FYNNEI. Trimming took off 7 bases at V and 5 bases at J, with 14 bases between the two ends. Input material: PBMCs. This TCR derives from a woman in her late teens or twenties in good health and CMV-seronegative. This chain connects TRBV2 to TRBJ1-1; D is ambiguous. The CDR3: CASKTVRGTEAFF. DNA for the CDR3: TGTGCCAGCAAGACGGTCAGAGGAACTGAAGCTTTCTTT.